Below, one T cell receptor (beta chain) is given with its context. Its target is not known. J was trimmed by 6 bases and V by 3 bases; bases with no gene match: 5. Germline CDR1 and CDR2: MDHEN and SYDVKM. This CDR3 spans 14 amino acids. The assay was immunoSEQ multiplex PCR, and TCRdb's table has in-frame clones only and misses some. This table holds 2.3 million or so clones, 80% to 95% found once. This sample is part of a study of shared clonotypes between healthy human individuals. Study-wide results and limits: The represented genetic and exposure-history diversity was limited by the small number of donors.

The sequence was collected from a man aged 18-30 years in good health. Some clones in this sample may be carry-over from other donors' samples. The sequencing sample was made of naive CD4+ T cells from PBMCs. Subset given: CD45RA+ positively selected. V usage is TRBV28 and J usage is TRBJ2-1, with 7 bases matching TRBD2. The CDR3 DNA follows: TGTGCCAGCAGTTTGAGCGGGATCGTCAATGAGCAGTTCTTC. Translated, it gives CASSLSGIVNEQFF.